This T cell receptor beta chain is from a study of shared clonotypes between healthy human individuals. To note about this clone: The antigen is undetermined.

An assay was performed, and its level was deep. For every subset, genomic DNA was evenly distributed across several immunoSEQ plates. Clones were sequenced by immunoSEQ multiplex PCR, and TCRdb holds only the in-frame ones, with some missing. The sample has a few million clones, around 95% seen once; the top ten hold around 1.7%. Naive CD8 isolation took CD45RO-negative cells positively selected for CCR7 and excluded terminally differentiated effector memory CD45RA+ cells. V shed 6 bases and J shed 3 bases, with 13 bases lying between them. CDR3 size: 14 residues. Germline assignment: CDR1 MDHEN and CDR2 SYDVKM. Overall study results and limits: Around 5% was the fraction of naive CD4 clonotypes found shared across four donors. A limitation of the genetic and exposure-history diversity represented arose from few donors.

Sequencing was done on a sample of naive CD8+ T cells from PBMCs. V usage is TRBV28 and J usage is TRBJ2-3, with a possible D match to TRBD2 (6 bases). The TCR was taken from a man in his late teens or twenties in good health. Some clones in this sample may be carry-over from other donors' samples. CDR3 residues: CASRGGLSTDTQYF. The CDR3 DNA follows: TGTGCCAGCAGGGGGGGACTTTCAACAGATACGCAGTATTTT.